This TCR beta chain was captured in a study of blood T cell repertoires in COVID-19. The germline V gene encodes CDR1 GTSNPN and CDR2 SVGIG (reference sequence). V lost 5 bases to trimming and J lost 5 bases; unmatched junction nucleotides: 5. This CDR3 region has 13 residues. Sequencing used immunoSEQ multiplex PCR; TCRdb keeps in-frame clones, though not all of them. The sample lists 52,000 or so clones; less than 95% were seen once. The sequence was obtained from a human donor in a cohort sampled during active COVID-19. The rearrangement uses TRBV30 and TRBJ1-5; 8 positions match TRBD1. The sample consisted of peripheral blood. The CDR3 coding sequence is TGTGCCTGGGGGGGACAGGCTGATCAGCCCCAGCATTTT. Translating it yields CAWGGQADQPQHF.